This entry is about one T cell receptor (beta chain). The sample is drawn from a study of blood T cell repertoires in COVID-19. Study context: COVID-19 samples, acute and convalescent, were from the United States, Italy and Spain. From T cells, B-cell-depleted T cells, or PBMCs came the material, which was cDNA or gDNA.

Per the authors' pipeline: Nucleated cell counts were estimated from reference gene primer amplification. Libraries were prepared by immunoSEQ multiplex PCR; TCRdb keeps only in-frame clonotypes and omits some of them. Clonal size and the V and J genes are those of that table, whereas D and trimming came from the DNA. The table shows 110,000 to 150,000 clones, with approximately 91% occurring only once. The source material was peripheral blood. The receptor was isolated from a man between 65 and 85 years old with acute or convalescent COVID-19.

CDR3 nucleotides: TGTGCCAGCAGGCGGGACAGCCTTACTAGCTATGGCTACACCTTC. Translated, it gives CASRRDSLTSYGYTF. V is TRBV2 and J is TRBJ1-2; TRBD1 matches 7 bases. J lost 4 bases, V lost 6 bases, and 11 bases had no gene match. Germline values: CDR1 SNHLY, CDR2 FYNNEI. The CDR3 spans 15 residues.